These T cell receptor beta chains were read from a single sample in a study of shared clonotypes between healthy human individuals. Profiled with immunoSEQ multiplex PCR; TCRdb holds only in-frame clones, not every one. The sample has about 2.4 million clones, 80% to 95% seen once. Sample: naive CD4+ T cells from PBMCs. The source is a young man in good health. Some clones in this sample may be carry-over from other donors' samples. Both conserved end residues are part of each CDR3.

J | V | CDR3
TRBJ2-7 | TRBV6-1 | CASSGGITYEQYF
TRBJ1-3 | TRBV29-1 | CSVPGTGGFGNTIYF
TRBJ2-1 | TRBV5-4 | CASSLTVNEQFF
TRBJ2-6 | TRBV28 | CASSSQGSSSSGANVLTF
TRBJ2-3 | TRBV6-1 | CASSGGRGTDTQYF
TRBJ2-3 | TRBV5-1 | CASSRGGAGFTDTQYF
TRBJ2-7 | TRBV7-2 | CASSLEPGTYEQYF
TRBJ2-3 | TRBV20-1 | CSARDDTQYF
TRBJ2-7 | TRBV7-2 | CASSLNPGLAGEKSYEQYF
TRBJ2-1 | TRBV5-1 | CASSYIAGGRNEQFF
TRBJ1-3 | TRBV10-3 | CAIRSGSSGNTVYF
. | TRBV2 | CASSENAGKGPYEQYF
TRBJ2-5 | TRBV2 | CASSESAWRETQYF
TRBJ2-5 | TRBV2 | CATGSGRASPQETQYF
TRBJ2-2 | TRBV14 | CASSLRGTGELFF
TRBJ2-1 | TRBV18 | CASSPSRGPYNEQFF
TRBJ2-7 | TRBV7-3 | CASSLIRRQYF
TRBJ1-5 | TRBV6-6 | CASRHTGNGQPQHF